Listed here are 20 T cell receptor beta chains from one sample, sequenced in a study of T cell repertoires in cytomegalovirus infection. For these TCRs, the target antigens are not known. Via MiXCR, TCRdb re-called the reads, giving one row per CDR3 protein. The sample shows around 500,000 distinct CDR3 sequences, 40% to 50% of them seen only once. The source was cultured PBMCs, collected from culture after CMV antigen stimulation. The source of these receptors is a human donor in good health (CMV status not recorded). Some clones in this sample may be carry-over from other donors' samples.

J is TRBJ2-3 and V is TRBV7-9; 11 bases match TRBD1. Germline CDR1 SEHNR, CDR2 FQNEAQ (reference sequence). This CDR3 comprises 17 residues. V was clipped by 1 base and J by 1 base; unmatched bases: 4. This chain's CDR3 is CASSLGTGGGGTDTQYF. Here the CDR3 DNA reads TGTGCCAGCAGCTTAGGGACAGGGGGCGGAGGCACAGATACGCAGTATTTT.

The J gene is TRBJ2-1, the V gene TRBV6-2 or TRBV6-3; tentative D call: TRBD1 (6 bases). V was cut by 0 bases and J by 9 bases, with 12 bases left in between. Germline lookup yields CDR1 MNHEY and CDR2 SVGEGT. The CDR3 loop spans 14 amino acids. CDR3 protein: CASSYSRGFGEQFF. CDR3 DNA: TGTGCCAGCAGTTACTCGAGGGGGTTCGGTGAGCAGTTCTTC.

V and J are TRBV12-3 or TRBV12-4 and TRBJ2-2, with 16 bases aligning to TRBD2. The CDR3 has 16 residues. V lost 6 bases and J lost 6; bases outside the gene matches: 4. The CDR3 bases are TGTGCCAGCAGCCCCGGGACTAGCGGGAGGGCCGGGGAGCTGTTTTTT. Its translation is CASSPGTSGRAGELFF.

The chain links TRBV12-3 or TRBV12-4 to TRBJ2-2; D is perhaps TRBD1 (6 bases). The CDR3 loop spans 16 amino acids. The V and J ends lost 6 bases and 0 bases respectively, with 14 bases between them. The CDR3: CASSPRQAANTGELFF. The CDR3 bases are TGTGCCAGCAGCCCCCGACAGGCCGCGAACACCGGGGAGCTGTTTTTT.

The chain's CDR3 is CASSLGRGSYSNQPQHF. Here the CDR3 DNA reads TGTGCCAGCAGCCTAGGGAGGGGCTCCTATAGCAATCAGCCCCAGCATTTT. The rearrangement uses TRBV5-6 and TRBJ1-5; D might be TRBD1 (5 bases). The CDR3 spans 17 residues. Trimming removed 4 bases at V and 0 bases at J, with 17 bases between. Germline CDR1 SGHDT, CDR2 YYEEEE.

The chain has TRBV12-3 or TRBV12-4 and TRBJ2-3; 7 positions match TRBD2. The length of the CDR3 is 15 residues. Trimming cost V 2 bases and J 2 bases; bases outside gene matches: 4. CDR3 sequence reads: CASSLRLADTDTQYF. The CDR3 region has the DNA TGTGCCAGCAGTTTAAGACTAGCAGACACAGATACGCAGTATTTT.

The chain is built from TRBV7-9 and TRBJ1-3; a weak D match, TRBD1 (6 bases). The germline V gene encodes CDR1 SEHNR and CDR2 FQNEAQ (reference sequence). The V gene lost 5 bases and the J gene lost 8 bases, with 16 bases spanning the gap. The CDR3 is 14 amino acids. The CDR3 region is CASSPRRGEHTIYF. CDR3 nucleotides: TGTGCCAGCAGCCCACGAAGGGGGGAGCACACCATATATTTT.

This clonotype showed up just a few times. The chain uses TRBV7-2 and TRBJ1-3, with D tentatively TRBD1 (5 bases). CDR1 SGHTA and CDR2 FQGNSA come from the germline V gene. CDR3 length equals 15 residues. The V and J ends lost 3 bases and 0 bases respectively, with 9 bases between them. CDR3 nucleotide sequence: TGTGCCAGCAGCTTTGGGGGGAGCTCTGGAAACACCATATATTTT. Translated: CASSFGGSSGNTIYF.

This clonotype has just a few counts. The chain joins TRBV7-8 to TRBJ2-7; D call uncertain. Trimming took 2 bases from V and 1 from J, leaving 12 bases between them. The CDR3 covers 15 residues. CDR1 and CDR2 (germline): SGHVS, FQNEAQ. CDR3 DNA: TGTGCCAGCAGCTTAAGAGTGTCTGGGTCCTACGAGCAGTACTTC. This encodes CASSLRVSGSYEQYF.

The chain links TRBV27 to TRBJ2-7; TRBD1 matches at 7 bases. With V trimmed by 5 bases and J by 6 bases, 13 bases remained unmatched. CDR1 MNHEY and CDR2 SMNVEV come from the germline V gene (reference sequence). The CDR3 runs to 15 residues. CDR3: CASSPVQTGRREQYF. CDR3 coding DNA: TGTGCCAGCAGTCCGGTTCAGACAGGGCGGCGCGAGCAGTACTTC.

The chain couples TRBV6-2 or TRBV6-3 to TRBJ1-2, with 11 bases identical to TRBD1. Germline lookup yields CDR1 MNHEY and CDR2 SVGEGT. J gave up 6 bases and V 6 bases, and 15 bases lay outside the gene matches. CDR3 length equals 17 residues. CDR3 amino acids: CASRQYRGQGVIDGYTF. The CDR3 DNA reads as TGTGCCAGCAGACAATACCGGGGACAGGGGGTCATTGATGGCTACACCTTC.

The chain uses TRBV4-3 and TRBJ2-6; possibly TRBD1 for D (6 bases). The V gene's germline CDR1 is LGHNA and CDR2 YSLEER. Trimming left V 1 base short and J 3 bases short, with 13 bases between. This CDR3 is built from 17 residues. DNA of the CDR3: TGCGCCAGCAGCCAAGTCATACAGGGCGGTGGGGCCAACGTCCTGACTTTC. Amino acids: CASSQVIQGGGANVLTF.

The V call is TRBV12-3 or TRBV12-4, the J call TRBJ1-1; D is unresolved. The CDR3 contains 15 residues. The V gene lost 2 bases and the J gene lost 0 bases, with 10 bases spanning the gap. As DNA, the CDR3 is TGTGCCAGCAGTTTACGGGGATATGTGAACACTGAAGCTTTCTTT. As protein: CASSLRGYVNTEAFF.

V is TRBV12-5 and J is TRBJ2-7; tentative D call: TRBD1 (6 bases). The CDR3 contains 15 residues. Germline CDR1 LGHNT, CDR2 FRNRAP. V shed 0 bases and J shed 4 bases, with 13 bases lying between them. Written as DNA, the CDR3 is TGTGCTAGTGGTTTGGTTTCAGCAGGGGAATACGAGCAGTACTTC. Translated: CASGLVSAGEYEQYF.

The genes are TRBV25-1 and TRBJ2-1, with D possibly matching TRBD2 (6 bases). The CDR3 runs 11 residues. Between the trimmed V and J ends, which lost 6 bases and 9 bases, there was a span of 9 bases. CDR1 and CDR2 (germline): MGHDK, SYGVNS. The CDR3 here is CASSAGSEQFF. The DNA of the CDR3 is TGTGCCAGCAGCGCCGGGAGTGAGCAGTTCTTC.

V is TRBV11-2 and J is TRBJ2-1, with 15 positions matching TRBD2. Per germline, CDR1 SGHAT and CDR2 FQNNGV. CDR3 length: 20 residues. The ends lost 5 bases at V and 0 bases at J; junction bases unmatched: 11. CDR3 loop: CASSPKGLAGGPSSYNEQFF. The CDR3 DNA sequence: TGTGCCAGCAGCCCAAAAGGACTAGCGGGAGGGCCTAGCTCCTACAATGAGCAGTTCTTC.

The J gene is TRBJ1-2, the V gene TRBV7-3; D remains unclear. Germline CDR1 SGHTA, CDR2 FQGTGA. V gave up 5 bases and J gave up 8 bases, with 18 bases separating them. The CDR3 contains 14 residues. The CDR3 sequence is CASSLTQDLRGYTF. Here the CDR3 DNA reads TGTGCCAGCAGCCTGACACAAGACCTCAGGGGCTACACCTTC. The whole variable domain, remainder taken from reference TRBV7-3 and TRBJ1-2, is GAGVSQTPSNKVTEKGKYVELRCDPISGHTALYWYRQSLGQGPEFLIYFQGTGAADDSGLPNDRFFAVRPEGSVSTLKIQRTERGDSAVYLCASSLTQDLRGYTFGSGTRLTVV.

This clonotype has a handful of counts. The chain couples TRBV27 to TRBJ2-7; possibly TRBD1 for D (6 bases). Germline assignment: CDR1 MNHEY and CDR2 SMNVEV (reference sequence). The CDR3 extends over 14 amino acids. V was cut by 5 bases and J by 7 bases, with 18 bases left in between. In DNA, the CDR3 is TGTGCCAGCAGTCCACTAGTTCCCGGGACAGAGCAGTACTTC. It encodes CASSPLVPGTEQYF.

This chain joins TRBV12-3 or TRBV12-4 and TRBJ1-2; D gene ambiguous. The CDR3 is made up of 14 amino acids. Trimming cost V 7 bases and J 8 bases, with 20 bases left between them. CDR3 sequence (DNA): TGTGCCAGCACCCCCCTGGTGGGCGCGGGCGGCTACACCTTC. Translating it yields CASTPLVGAGGYTF.

The DNA for the CDR3 is TGCAGTGTACAGGCCCTGGGGCGCTACACCTTC. It is translated as CSVQALGRYTF. The chain has TRBV20-1 and TRBJ1-2, with a possible D match to TRBD1 (5 bases). The CDR3 loop spans 11 amino acids. Trimming took off 7 bases at V and 9 bases at J, with 15 bases between the two ends. Germline-derived CDR1 and CDR2 are DFQATT and SNEGSKA (reference sequence).